Below, 6 T cell receptor beta chains from the same sample are listed, as sequenced in a study of cytomegalovirus exposure and HLA in healthy donors. PCR used 60 Vbeta primers and 13 Jbeta primers. The protocol was immunoSEQ multiplex PCR, while the TCRdb copy is restricted to in-frame clones and leaves out a portion. The sample consists of about 160,000 clones, approximately 84% of them appearing once. The sample comprised PBMCs. All receptors come from a male donor in good health and CMV-seropositive.

The chain carries TRBV6-5 and TRBJ1-6, with D possibly matching TRBD1 (6 bases). Germline loops: CDR1 MNHEY, CDR2 SVGAGI. This CDR3 contains 14 residues. Trimming cost V 6 bases and J 5 bases, with 11 bases left between them. CDR3 protein: CASREGGNNSPLHF. The CDR3 coding sequence is TGTGCCAGCAGAGAAGGGGGTAATAATTCACCCCTCCACTTT.

This chain joins TRBV5-6 and TRBJ2-3; D not resolved. V shed 1 base and J shed 3 bases, with 9 bases lying between them. Germline V gives CDR1 SGHDT, CDR2 YYEEEE. This CDR3 has 14 residues. CDR3 amino acids: CASSLTFKTDTQYF. CDR3 coding DNA: TGTGCCAGCAGCTTGACTTTTAAAACAGATACGCAGTATTTT.

The chain uses TRBV11-3 and TRBJ2-7, with 9 nucleotides matching TRBD1. The CDR3 contains 20 residues. Germline trimming cut 5 bases from V and 4 bases from J; bases unmatched to any gene: 24. Germline V CDR1 and CDR2: SGHNT, YENEEA. CDR3 in amino acids: CASSLPWGDRALQGGYEQYF. DNA of the CDR3: TGTGCCAGCAGCCTGCCTTGGGGGGACAGGGCTCTACAGGGGGGATACGAGCAGTACTTC.

The rearrangement joins TRBV6-1 to TRBJ1-2, with 7 nucleotides matching TRBD1. V lost 6 bases to trimming and J lost 2 bases; unmatched junction nucleotides: 3. The CDR3 runs 13 residues. Per the germline V gene, CDR1 is MNHNS and CDR2 is SASEGT. The CDR3 region has the DNA TGTGCCAGCAGCACAGGGGTCAACTATGGCTACACCTTC. Its translation is CASSTGVNYGYTF.

The count of this clone is one. V is TRBV6-5 and J is TRBJ1-2; 10 nucleotides line up with TRBD1. Germline CDR1 reads MNHEY; CDR2 reads SVGAGI. J lost 1 base, V lost 0 bases, and 2 bases had no gene match. The length of the CDR3 is 16 residues. The CDR3 sequence is CASSYSTGGVNYGYTF. CDR3 nucleotides: TGTGCCAGCAGTTACTCGACAGGGGGCGTTAACTATGGCTACACCTTC.

The rearrangement joins TRBV5-1 to TRBJ1-3; TRBD1 matches 9 bases. The CDR3 covers 18 residues. Trimming at V came to 0 bases and at J to 0 bases, leaving 7 bases not matched to a gene. In germline, CDR1 is SGHRS, CDR2 YFSETQ. CDR3 nucleotides: TGCGCCAGCAGCTTGGACGGGACAGGGATCTTCTCTGGAAACACCATATATTTT. It yields the protein CASSLDGTGIFSGNTIYF.